One and the same sample provided the 20 T cell receptor beta chains below, sequenced in a study of shared clonotypes between healthy human individuals. Using immunoSEQ multiplex PCR, the repertoire was profiled, and TCRdb retains in-frame clones only, with some absent. The sample lists fewer than 3 million clones; 80% to 95% were seen once. Sequenced input: naive CD4+ T cells from PBMCs. Subset defined: CD45RA+ positively selected. The receptors were gathered from a man aged 18 to 30 in good health. Some clones in this sample may be carry-over from other donors' samples.

This rearrangement joins TRBV28 to TRBJ2-2; D call uncertain. Per germline, CDR1 MDHEN and CDR2 SYDVKM. The V gene lost 1 base and the J gene lost 7 bases, with 10 bases spanning the gap. The length of the CDR3 is 14 residues. CDR3 region: CASSLSGFGGELFF. CDR3 nucleotide sequence: TGTGCCAGCAGTTTATCTGGGTTTGGCGGGGAGCTGTTTTTT. Looking up the rest from reference TRBV28 and TRBJ2-2 gives the full variable domain: DVKVTQSSRYLVKRTGEKVFLECVQDMDHENMFWYRQDPGLGLRLIYFSYDVKMKEKGDIPEGYSVSREKKERFSLILESASTNQTSMYLCASSLSGFGGELFFGEGSRLTVL.

The chain carries TRBV5-1 and TRBJ2-3, with D tentatively TRBD1 (5 bases). The V and J ends lost 8 bases and 4 bases respectively, with 20 bases between them. From germline, CDR1 is SGHRS and CDR2 YFSETQ. This CDR3 contains 15 residues. The CDR3 here is CASQGLAGSSDTQYF. The CDR3 coding sequence is TGCGCCAGTCAAGGGCTGGCAGGGTCTTCAGATACGCAGTATTTT.

The chain joins TRBV18 to TRBJ2-7, with no clear D. The V gene lost 2 bases and the J gene lost 6 bases, with 14 bases spanning the gap. Germline V gene lookup returns CDR1 KGHSH and CDR2 LQKENI. The CDR3 totals 14 residues. This CDR3 reads CASSPNTGSGEQYF. The CDR3 DNA is TGTGCCAGCTCACCAAATACTGGCTCGGGCGAGCAGTACTTC.

The V and J genes are TRBV4-3 and TRBJ2-7; D is undetermined. CDR1 and CDR2 from the germline V gene are LGHNA and YSLEER. V gave up 0 bases and J gave up 4 bases, with 10 bases separating them. This CDR3 has 14 amino acids. The chain's CDR3 is CASSQDSRPYEQYF. The DNA of the CDR3 is TGCGCCAGCAGCCAAGATAGTAGACCTTACGAGCAGTACTTC.

A single count supports this clone. The CDR3 DNA sequence: TGCAGCGTTGGAGGGGCAGGGGGCAACGGTCTGGCTTTCTTT. It is translated as CSVGGAGGNGLAFF. This chain joins TRBV29-1 and TRBJ1-1; 8 nucleotides match TRBD1. The CDR3 sequence is 14 residues long. The V gene's germline CDR1 is SQVTM and CDR2 ANQGSEA. Germline trimming cut 4 bases from V and 11 bases from J; bases unmatched to any gene: 15.

The V and J genes are TRBV18 and TRBJ2-3, with TRBD1 matching 8 bases. Germline V lookup: CDR1 KGHSH, CDR2 LQKENI. The CDR3 runs to 15 residues. Trimming cost V 3 bases and J 7 bases; bases outside gene matches: 9. CDR3 nucleotides: TGTGCCAGCTCACCGGGGACAGGAAAAGAAAATACGCAGTATTTT. Translating gives CASSPGTGKENTQYF.

V gene TRBV9 combines with J gene TRBJ1-4; TRBD1 agrees at 7 bases. This CDR3 region has 16 residues. Germline trimming cut 4 bases from V and 4 bases from J; bases unmatched to any gene: 10. Germline CDR1 is SGDLS and CDR2 is YYNGEE. The CDR3 nucleotides are TGTGCCAGCAGCACCCCGGGACAGAGTAGTAATGAAAAACTGTTTTTT. Translation: CASSTPGQSSNEKLFF.

V is TRBV11-2 and J is TRBJ1-5; D unresolved. The CDR3 has 13 residues. The V end was cut by 5 bases, the J end by 0 bases, with 5 bases between. Germline V lookup: CDR1 SGHAT, CDR2 FQNNGV. In DNA, the CDR3 is TGTGCCAGCAGCCCGTATAGCAATCAGCCCCAGCATTTT. As protein: CASSPYSNQPQHF.

V gene TRBV10-3 combines with J gene TRBJ2-7; 7 bases fit TRBD2. The ends lost 4 bases at V and 7 bases at J; junction bases unmatched: 4. This CDR3 spans 12 amino acids. Germline assignment: CDR1 ENHRY and CDR2 SYGVKD. The CDR3 nucleotides read TGTGCCATCAGTGCCCCAGCGGGGGAGCAGTACTTC. This translates into CAISAPAGEQYF.

The rearrangement joins TRBV5-4 to TRBJ2-3; possibly TRBD1 for D (5 bases). The germline CDR1 and CDR2 sequences are SGHNT and YYREEE (reference sequence). V lost 4 bases to trimming and J lost 10 bases, with 22 bases between them. The CDR3 has 15 residues. CDR3 residues: CASSTPQTGRASQYF. The CDR3 bases are TGTGCCAGCAGCACACCCCAGACGGGCAGGGCCTCGCAGTATTTT.

This chain links TRBV9 with TRBJ2-1; 8 nucleotides line up with TRBD2. Germline V lookup: CDR1 SGDLS, CDR2 YYNGEE. Unmatched junction bases numbered 4, after V lost 2 bases and J lost 0 bases. This CDR3 comprises 16 residues. This chain's CDR3 is CASSVAGGASYNEQFF. The CDR3 nucleotides are TGTGCCAGCAGCGTGGCGGGAGGCGCCTCCTACAATGAGCAGTTCTTC. The complete variable domain, with remaining parts taken from reference TRBV9 and TRBJ2-1, reads DSGVTQTPKHLITATGQRVTLRCSPRSGDLSVYWYQQSLDQGLQFLIQYYNGEERAKGNILERFSAQQFPDLHSELNLSSLELGDSALYFCASSVAGGASYNEQFFGPGTRLTVL.

The V and J genes are TRBV23-1 and TRBJ1-2; D is uncertain. TRBV23-1 is classed as an ORF, of uncertain function. The V gene lost 3 bases and the J gene lost 0 bases, with 14 bases spanning the gap. CDR3 length equals 16 residues. The CDR3 region is CASSQGRRRANYGYTF. The CDR3 bases are TGCGCCAGCAGTCAGGGGAGGAGAAGAGCTAACTATGGCTACACCTTC.

The rearrangement links TRBV7-3 to TRBJ1-2, with 8 bases fitting TRBD1. Germline CDR1 SGHTA, CDR2 FQGTGA. The CDR3 sequence is 14 residues long. The junction had 8 bases not matched to a gene; V was cut back by 5 bases and J by 6 bases. The CDR3 coding sequence is TGTGCCAGCAGCACTACAGGGGGACGGGATGGCTACACCTTC. Its protein product is CASSTTGGRDGYTF.

This chain uses TRBV11-2 with TRBJ1-1; D gene unclear. The CDR3 extends over 12 amino acids. V lost 11 bases, J lost 1 base, and 11 bases lay in between. In germline, CDR1 is SGHAT, CDR2 FQNNGV. CDR3: CAGSLANTEAFF. The CDR3 region has the DNA TGTGCCGGCTCTTTGGCGAACACTGAAGCTTTCTTT.

V gene TRBV28 combines with J gene TRBJ1-1, with TRBD1 matching over 7 bases. The CDR3 is 14 amino acids. Looked up from germline, CDR1 is MDHEN and CDR2 is SYDVKM. The V gene end was trimmed by 4 bases and the J gene end by 3 bases; junction bases not matched to a gene: 5. CDR3 sequence reads: CASSSQGLYTEAFF. CDR3 in DNA: TGTGCCAGCAGTTCACAGGGGTTGTACACTGAAGCTTTCTTT.

This chain joins TRBV7-9 and TRBJ2-1, with 8 positions matching TRBD1. Germline V lookup: CDR1 SEHNR, CDR2 FQNEAQ (reference sequence). The CDR3 covers 15 residues. J lost 3 bases, V lost 2 bases, and 3 bases had no gene match. DNA for the CDR3: TGTGCCAGCAGCTTAATTACAGGGGGCTACAATGAGCAGTTCTTC. It yields the protein CASSLITGGYNEQFF.

On this clone itself: The same CDR3 also results from other DNA sequences found in this sample. The genes are TRBV5-1 and TRBJ1-1; D may be TRBD1 (6 bases). This CDR3 spans 14 amino acids. Germline CDR1 and CDR2: SGHRS and YFSETQ. Trimming left V 4 bases short and J 1 base short, with 11 bases between. This chain's CDR3 is CASSPDRPNTEAFF. The CDR3 bases are TGCGCCAGCAGCCCTGACAGGCCGAACACTGAAGCTTTCTTT.

Concerning this clone: This same CDR3 is encoded by further DNA sequences in the sample. The chain couples TRBV10-3 to TRBJ1-1, with D tentatively TRBD1 (5 bases). V lost 6 bases and J lost 2, with 10 bases in between. Germline assignment: CDR1 ENHRY and CDR2 SYGVKD. The CDR3 sequence is 13 residues long. Here the CDR3 DNA reads TGTGCCATCAGCGGACAAAGTAACACTGAAGCTTTCTTT. Amino acids: CAISGQSNTEAFF.

The chain combines TRBV6-6 with TRBJ2-1; D is perhaps TRBD1 or TRBD2 (7 bases each). Germline V gene data show CDR1 as MNHNY and CDR2 as SVGAGI (reference sequence). V dropped 7 bases and J dropped 0 bases, with 16 bases sitting between them. This CDR3 region has 16 residues. The CDR3 DNA follows: TGTGCCAGCACCCGATCAGGGGGGGGCTCCTACAATGAGCAGTTCTTC. Its protein product is CASTRSGGGSYNEQFF.

V and J are TRBV7-9 and TRBJ1-1; 9 positions agree with TRBD1. J was trimmed by 6 bases and V by 5 bases; bases with no gene match: 10. The CDR3 is 15 residues long. Per the germline V gene, CDR1 is SEHNR and CDR2 is FQNEAQ (reference sequence). CDR3 residues: CASSPSGQGTSEAFF. Written as DNA, the CDR3 is TGTGCCAGCAGCCCTTCAGGACAGGGGACTTCTGAAGCTTTCTTT.